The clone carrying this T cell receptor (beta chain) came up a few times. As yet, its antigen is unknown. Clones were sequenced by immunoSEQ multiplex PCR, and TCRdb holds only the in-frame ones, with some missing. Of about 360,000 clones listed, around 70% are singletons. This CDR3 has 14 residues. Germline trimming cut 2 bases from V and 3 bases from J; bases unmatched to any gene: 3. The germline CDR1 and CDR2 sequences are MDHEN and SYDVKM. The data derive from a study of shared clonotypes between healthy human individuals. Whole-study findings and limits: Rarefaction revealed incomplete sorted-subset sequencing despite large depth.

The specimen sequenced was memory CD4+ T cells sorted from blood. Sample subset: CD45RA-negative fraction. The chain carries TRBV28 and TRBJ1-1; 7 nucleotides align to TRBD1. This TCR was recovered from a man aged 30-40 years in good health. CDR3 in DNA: TGTGCCAGCAGTTTACCCGGGACAGACACTGAAGCTTTCTTT. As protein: CASSLPGTDTEAFF.